This T cell receptor (beta chain) was documented in a study of monozygotic twins with inflammatory bowel disease (dated by TCRdb to between 2018 and 2020). At the level of the whole study: The complete study included approximately 28 monozygotic twin pairs: 19 IBD-discordant Danish pairs and nine German pairs, of which four were IBD-concordant and five were IBD-discordant. Each individual had, on average, about 151 000 unique TCRalpha sequences and 181 000 unique TCRbeta sequences available for analysis. The search for disease-associated traits relied mainly on comparing, within discordant pairs, IBD patients with their genetically identical healthy co-twins. Study-level results and caveats: Because patients received different immunosuppressive treatments, the repertoires may have picked up extra background noise and variability between individuals. Repertoire similarity did not differ between concordant and discordant twins, possibly due to limited statistical power. Distinction between different T cell subtypes could not be achieved in the analysis. Compared with healthy twins, IBD patients shared fewer clonotypes with other individuals, and the difference was most pronounced in patients with signs of disease activity. No single strong signal or clonotype linked to IBD turned up in the results, so the idea that one exists was not supported. TCRbeta repertoire diversity, by inverse Simpson index, was decreased in IBD patients compared with their healthy co-twins.

The library was generated by 5' RACE. Each TCR library was prepared from about 3.5 ug of total RNA. For each sample, cDNA synthesis with SMARTScribe reverse transcriptase was split into eight separate reactions. Unique molecular identifiers containing a 6-nucleotide sample barcode were introduced through template switching during cDNA synthesis. Two nested PCRs of roughly 16 and 10 cycles amplified the TCRalpha and TCRbeta cDNA, and bead purification followed each PCR. Before amplification, cDNA was treated with uracil DNA-glycosylase and purified using the QIAquick PCR purification kit. The second PCR was the step at which Illumina TruSeq-compatible adapters and sample-specific barcodes were added. Library quality and concentration were checked on TapeStation and Qubit, and libraries were pooled at 4.5 to 5.5 ng each. Sequencing of pooled libraries was carried out on an Illumina HiSeq2500 single-index Rapid Run using 2 x 100 bp reads and custom sequencing primers. In the paper's pipeline: PCR and sequencing errors were corrected by UMI-based consensus assembly using MiGEC version 1.2.6. MiXCR version 2.1.1 was used for V(D)J alignment, clonotype assembly and CDR3 extraction. To normalise gene usage, clonotype sharing and MAIT/NKT TCR abundance, the analysis used the top 1000, 10 000 and 20 000 clonotypes per sample. Diversity was computed as the inverse Simpson index with the vegan R package after downsampling to 27 000 UMIs. Statistical testing used paired Mann-Whitney U tests on the discordant twin pairs and applied Benjamini-Hochberg correction for multiple testing. After the reads were reprocessed by TCRdb, one entry was made per CDR3 protein sequence, with no DNA. TCRdb's processing, not the authors', yielded these V and J calls. The table kept for this sample lists about 150,000 distinct CDR3 sequences. The top ten constitute roughly 1.2% of the sample.

From each donor, a roughly 2.7 ml peripheral blood sample was drawn into PAXgene tubes and stored at -80 degrees C. Total RNA was isolated from whole blood with the PAXgene blood miRNA kit on an automated QIAcube, without T cell sorting. Peripheral blood from monozygotic twin pairs who were concordant or discordant for inflammatory bowel disease underwent deep TCRalpha and TCRbeta repertoire profiling using unique molecular barcoding. Smoking habits were recorded for all twin pairs, and individuals were classified as current, former or never smokers. The CDR3 starts with the cysteine, ends with the phenylalanine, and has 15 residues. No coding sequence is recorded. The germline V gene (reference sequence) provides CDR1 SEHNR and CDR2 FQNEAQ. Notes on this clonotype: No antigen is known for it.

The receptor comes from a human donor with ulcerative colitis or Crohn's disease, or a healthy co-twin of an affected twin (not recorded which). Source material: blood. Rearrangement joined TRBV7-9 to TRBJ2-7; the D call of TRBD1 rests on TCRdb alone, since no DNA is present to check it. The CDR3 amino acid sequence is: CASSLPDRGGYEQYF.